The 10 T cell receptor beta chains below were found in one sample sequenced in a study of CD8 T cells in Susac syndrome. Roughly 0.45 to 1 ug RNA was reverse transcribed with random hexamers. Via MiXCR, TCRdb re-called the immunoSEQ multiplex PCR reads, giving one row per CDR3 protein. The data show tens of thousands of distinct CDR3 sequences, 94% seen once. Sample: CD8+ T cells from PBMCs. The receptors come from a human donor with Susac syndrome.

V usage is TRBV29-1 and J usage is TRBJ1-1; no clear D gene. The CDR3 sequence is 11 residues long. In germline, CDR1 is SQVTM, CDR2 ANQGSEA. The V end lost 3 bases, the J end lost 1 base, and 3 bases lay between the germline ends. CDR3 residues: CSVEGNTEAFF. The CDR3 bases are TGCAGCGTTGAGGGGAACACTGAAGCTTTCTTT.

The chain employs TRBV9 and TRBJ1-2; TRBD1 might be the D (5 bases). Trimming removed 2 bases from V and 8 bases from J, with 10 bases in between. CDR3 size: 12 residues. Germline V gene data show CDR1 as SGDLS and CDR2 as YYNGEE. CDR3 sequence: CASSVSGSGYTF. CDR3 in DNA: TGTGCCAGCAGCGTCTCAGGGTCCGGCTACACCTTC. The complete variable domain, with remaining parts taken from reference TRBV9 and TRBJ1-2, reads DSGVTQTPKHLITATGQRVTLRCSPRSGDLSVYWYQQSLDQGLQFLIQYYNGEERAKGNILERFSAQQFPDLHSELNLSSLELGDSALYFCASSVSGSGYTFGSGTRLTVV.

The chain links TRBV7-9 to TRBJ2-2; 7 bases fit TRBD2. The germline V gene encodes CDR1 SEHNR and CDR2 FQNEAQ (reference sequence). The V and J ends lost 5 bases and 5 bases, in that order; junction bases with no gene match: 11. This CDR3 is built from 16 residues. The CDR3 coding sequence is TGTGCCAGCAGCGGGGGACTAAACCTTGGGACCGGGGAGCTGTTTTTT. As protein: CASSGGLNLGTGELFF.

The chain uses TRBV9 and TRBJ1-2; D ambiguous. The CDR3 length is 15 residues. V shed 1 base and J shed 0 bases, with 10 bases lying between them. Germline V gene lookup returns CDR1 SGDLS and CDR2 YYNGEE. CDR3: CASSVQGNTNYGYTF. The CDR3 DNA reads as TGTGCCAGCAGCGTACAAGGGAATACTAACTATGGCTACACCTTC.

The chain employs TRBV4-2 and TRBJ1-1; no clear D gene. CDR1 and CDR2 (germline): LGHNA, YNFKEQ. V was shortened by 0 bases and J by 0 bases, with 5 bases between the two germline ends. The CDR3 is made up of 14 amino acids. CDR3 sequence reads: CASSQEPLNTEAFF. CDR3 bases: TGTGCCAGCAGCCAAGAGCCGTTGAACACTGAAGCTTTCTTT.

CDR3 nucleotides: TGTGCCAGCAGCCGGCAGGGGGTCGACGAGCAGTACTTC. This gives the protein CASSRQGVDEQYF. The chain recombines TRBV7-9 with TRBJ2-7; TRBD1 aligns across 7 bases. The CDR3 extends over 13 amino acids. Germline loops: CDR1 SEHNR, CDR2 FQNEAQ (reference sequence). J was trimmed by 5 bases and V by 5 bases; bases with no gene match: 6. The full variable domain, in which reference TRBV7-9 and TRBJ2-7 provide the parts outside the CDR3, is DTGVSQNPRHKITKRGQNVTFRCDPISEHNRLYWYRQTLGQGPEFLTYFQNEAQLEKSRLLSDRFSAERPKGSFSTLEIQRTEQGDSAMYLCASSRQGVDEQYFGPGTRLTVT.

This clonotype showed up just once. This rearrangement joins TRBV11-3 to TRBJ2-3; D tentatively reads TRBD1 or TRBD2 (5 bases each). This CDR3 spans 16 amino acids. V was cut by 5 bases and J by 1 base, with 16 bases left in between. Germline CDR1 SGHNT, CDR2 YENEEA. The CDR3 loop reads CASSQTGTEGTDTQYF. Here the CDR3 DNA reads TGTGCCAGCAGCCAAACCGGGACCGAGGGCACAGATACGCAGTATTTT.

V and J are TRBV29-1 and TRBJ2-7; tentatively, D is TRBD1 (6 bases). The CDR3 loop spans 15 amino acids. With 6 bases removed from V and 3 bases from J, the gap between germline ends came to 21 bases. Germline CDR1 is SQVTM and CDR2 is ANQGSEA. The CDR3 region has the DNA TGCAGCGTCTCCTTGGTTCAGGACAGTGGCTACGAGCAGTACTTC. Translated: CSVSLVQDSGYEQYF.

Remarks on this clonotype: The junction and the germline gene differ at one end; a read error may be behind it. The rearrangement uses TRBV7-7 and TRBJ2-7; 9 bases match TRBD1. This CDR3 has 13 residues. Looked up from germline, CDR1 is SSHAT and CDR2 is FNYEAQ (reference sequence). The CDR3 nucleotides read TGTGCTAGCAGCATCGGACAGGGGTACGAGCAGTACTTC. Its translation is CASSIGQGYEQYF.

V and J are TRBV7-9 and TRBJ2-7; maybe TRBD2 (6 bases). V lost 5 bases to trimming and J lost 5 bases, with 19 bases between them. CDR1 is SEHNR and CDR2 is FQNEAQ in the germline V gene (reference sequence). The CDR3 loop spans 15 amino acids. CDR3 amino acids: CASSPGGARGDEQYF. In DNA, the CDR3 is TGTGCCAGCAGCCCCGGTGGCGCCCGCGGGGACGAGCAGTACTTC.